The 3 T cell receptor beta chains below were found in one sample sequenced in a study of CD8+ T cells in alopecia areata. Treatment in this sample: oral pan-JAK inhibitor, 5-10 mg twice daily. As part of sample collection, lesional scalp punch biopsies and peripheral blood were taken from alopecia areata patients. RNA, once extracted, was reverse transcribed into cDNA for use as the sequencing template. Sequencing was performed with immunoSEQ multiplex PCR; in TCRdb, only in-frame clones are kept and a portion is missing. The data contain around 4,100 clones, 69% of them singletons. The sequencing here drew on skin, taken at week 24, from a patient treated with tofacitinib. The origin of the receptors is a human donor with alopecia areata.

Only a few counts were recorded for this clone. This sequence joins TRBV6-5 and TRBJ2-3, with no clear D. CDR1 is MNHEY and CDR2 is SVGAGI in the germline V gene. This CDR3 is built from 14 residues. V lost 5 bases and J lost 4, with 13 bases in between. In DNA, the CDR3 is TGTGCCAGCAGTCTTATAGAGGCCCCAGATACGCAGTATTTT. Encoded protein: CASSLIEAPDTQYF.

V usage is TRBV19 and J usage is TRBJ1-3, with D uncertain. V lost 7 bases, J lost 0 bases, and 10 bases lay in between. The CDR3 extends over 14 amino acids. Germline loops: CDR1 LNHDA, CDR2 SQIVND (reference sequence). DNA of the CDR3: TGTGCCAGTACTCGCAAGGCCTCTGGAAACACCATATATTTT. This gives the protein CASTRKASGNTIYF.

This rearrangement joins TRBV11-1 to TRBJ2-1, with 8 bases identical to TRBD2. The CDR3 length is 17 residues. J was trimmed by 4 bases and V by 6 bases; bases with no gene match: 14. From germline, CDR1 is SGHAT and CDR2 FQDESV (reference sequence). CDR3 protein: CASRTQGGRSSYNEQFF. The CDR3 region has the DNA TGTGCCAGCAGAACCCAGGGCGGGAGGTCCTCTTACAATGAGCAGTTCTTC.